Listed here are 5 T cell receptor beta chains from one sample, sequenced in a study of cytomegalovirus exposure and HLA in healthy donors. Primers for the PCR totalled 60 Vbeta and 13 Jbeta. Only in-frame clones appear in the TCRdb table, and some are missing; sequencing was by immunoSEQ multiplex PCR. The data show about 160,000 clones, about 80% seen once. Specimen: PBMCs. These receptors all come from a woman between 50 and 59 years old in good health and CMV-seronegative.

The gene calls are TRBV7-9 and TRBJ2-7; 11 nucleotides agree with TRBD2. The CDR3 is made up of 14 amino acids. Germline CDR1 is SEHNR and CDR2 is FQNEAQ (reference sequence). Trimming cost V 2 bases and J 4 bases; bases outside gene matches: 1. DNA for the CDR3: TGTGCCAGCAGCTTAACTAGCGGGAGATACGAGCAGTACTTC. This sequence encodes CASSLTSGRYEQYF.

The genes are TRBV5-4 and TRBJ2-1; D gene unclear. CDR1 SGHNT and CDR2 YYREEE come from the germline V gene (reference sequence). The V end was cut by 4 bases, the J end by 1 base, with 6 bases between. The length of the CDR3 is 13 residues. In nucleotides, the CDR3 is TGTGCCAGCAGCGCGGAGTCCTACAATGAGCAGTTCTTC. Residues: CASSAESYNEQFF.

The chain joins TRBV12-5 to TRBJ2-1; 7 nucleotides line up with TRBD2. This CDR3 has 18 residues. The V gene's germline CDR1 is LGHNT and CDR2 FRNRAP. The V segment lost 0 bases and the J segment 3 bases; nucleotides outside the gene matches: 11. The CDR3 DNA follows: TGTGCTAGTGGTTTGGTACAGACTAGCAGGGTGCTCTACAATGAGCAGTTCTTC. Translation: CASGLVQTSRVLYNEQFF. Supplemented by reference TRBV12-5 and TRBJ2-1, the full variable domain reads DARVTQTPRHKVTEMGQEVTMRCQPILGHNTVFWYRQTMMQGLELLAYFRNRAPLDDSGMPKDRFSAEMPDATLATLKIQPSEPRDSAVYFCASGLVQTSRVLYNEQFFGPGTRLTVL.

V usage is TRBV7-9 and J usage is TRBJ2-5; TRBD1 matches at 10 bases. CDR3 length equals 16 residues. V lost 2 bases to trimming and J lost 5 bases; unmatched junction nucleotides: 8. Germline CDR1 SEHNR, CDR2 FQNEAQ (reference sequence). The CDR3 reads CASSLLLDRGFETQYF. CDR3 sequence (DNA): TGTGCCAGCAGCTTACTTCTGGACAGGGGGTTTGAGACCCAGTACTTC.

This clone was seen once. V gene TRBV6-1 combines with J gene TRBJ1-6, with D perhaps matching TRBD1 (6 bases). The germline gives CDR1 MNHNS, CDR2 SASEGT. This CDR3 has 17 amino acids. V lost 0 bases and J 0 bases, leaving 9 bases between the germline ends. The CDR3 DNA reads TGTGCCAGCAGTGAAGCGGACAGAGCCTCCTATAATTCACCCCTCCACTTT. This gives the protein CASSEADRASYNSPLHF.